One and the same sample provided the 9 T cell receptor beta chains below, sequenced in a study of T cell repertoires in cytomegalovirus infection. TCRdb used MiXCR to reprocess the reads, holding one entry per CDR3 protein. The sample lists hundreds of thousands of distinct CDR3 sequences, approximately 24% occurring once. Sequenced sample: CD8+ T cells from PBMCs. The receptors derive from a human donor in good health (CMV status not recorded). Some clones in this sample may be carry-over from other donors' samples.

This chain links TRBV10-3 with TRBJ1-5; no clear D. Germline CDR1 and CDR2: ENHRY and SYGVKD. V gave up 4 bases and J gave up 1 base, with 11 bases separating them. This CDR3 is built from 15 residues. The chain's CDR3 is CAISGGAGSNQPQHF. CDR3 bases: TGTGCCATCAGTGGGGGTGCGGGGAGCAATCAGCCCCAGCATTTT.

This clonotype occurred many times. The chain joins TRBV7-9 to TRBJ1-6, with D uncertain. Germline CDR1 reads SEHNR; CDR2 reads FQNEAQ (reference sequence). The CDR3 is 12 residues long. Trimming stripped 3 bases from V and 5 bases from J, with 2 bases between. As DNA, the CDR3 is TGTGCCAGCAGCTTGGATAATTCACCCCTCCACTTT. It translates to CASSLDNSPLHF.

Ten or more counts support this clonotype. The V and J genes are TRBV7-2 and TRBJ2-7; tentatively, D is TRBD1 (6 bases). The length of the CDR3 is 16 residues. Germline CDR1 SGHTA, CDR2 FQGNSA. V lost 5 bases to trimming and J lost 0 bases, with 17 bases between them. CDR3 sequence: CASSRTQGSSSYEQYF. CDR3 sequence (DNA): TGTGCCAGCAGCCGAACTCAGGGGTCGAGCTCCTACGAGCAGTACTTC.

J is TRBJ2-1 and V is TRBV29-1, with D possibly matching TRBD1 (6 bases). The CDR3 runs to 14 residues. CDR1 is SQVTM and CDR2 is ANQGSEA in the germline V gene. V gave up 7 bases and J gave up 6 bases, with 19 bases separating them. The CDR3 protein is CSALGTGNGNEQFF. The CDR3 DNA is TGCAGCGCCCTGGGTACAGGGAACGGCAATGAGCAGTTCTTC.

The chain has TRBV6-2 or TRBV6-3 and TRBJ2-3; TRBD1 matches at 7 bases. Trimming at V came to 5 bases and at J to 2 bases, leaving 4 bases not matched to a gene. Germline V gives CDR1 MNHEY, CDR2 SVGEGT. The CDR3 has 14 residues. CDR3 protein: CASSRTGYTDTQYF. The CDR3 DNA is TGTGCCAGCAGTAGGACAGGTTACACAGATACGCAGTATTTT.

In its sample, this clonotype was seen a few times. This rearrangement joins TRBV7-4 to TRBJ1-1; D remains ambiguous. The CDR3 length is 14 residues. Deletions cut 1 base from V and 8 bases from J, with 14 bases between. Germline loops: CDR1 SGHVT, CDR2 SQSDAQ. The CDR3, as DNA: TGTGCCAGCAGCTTAGTTAAGGGTGTTCTCGAAGCTTTCTTT. It specifies CASSLVKGVLEAFF.

The gene calls are TRBV7-9 and TRBJ2-5; D ambiguous. There are 13 residues in the CDR3. V lost 6 bases and J lost 0, with 8 bases in between. The germline V gene encodes CDR1 SEHNR and CDR2 FQNEAQ (reference sequence). CDR3 bases: TGTGCCAGCAGTTACGGAGACCAAGAGACCCAGTACTTC. Translated, it gives CASSYGDQETQYF.

As regards this clonotype: With a much larger clone just one base away, this may be a read error. The rearrangement joins TRBV7-2 to TRBJ1-5, with D perhaps matching TRBD1 (6 bases). Germline V CDR1 and CDR2: SGHTA, FQGNSA. This CDR3 is built from 12 residues. CDR3 in DNA: TGTGCCGGCAGTCCATCACAGGGTCCCCAGCATTTT. Protein: CAGSPSQGPQHF.

The V gene is TRBV4-2, the J gene TRBJ2-5; D unresolved. The CDR3 runs 12 residues. The V gene lost 4 bases and the J gene lost 5 bases, with 8 bases spanning the gap. CDR1 LGHNA and CDR2 YNFKEQ come from the germline V gene. The CDR3: CASSLHGETQYF. The DNA of the CDR3 is TGTGCCAGCAGCCTCCACGGGGAGACCCAGTACTTC.